The 27 T cell receptor beta chains below come from one sample, sequenced in a study of early T cells in non-severe SARS-CoV-2 infection. Using its own MiXCR run on the 5' RACE reads, TCRdb lists one record per CDR3 protein. The table lists approximately 81,000 distinct CDR3 sequences, around 15% of them singletons. The sample taken for sequencing was whole blood. Receptors originate from an adult who was a healthcare worker with PCR-confirmed SARS-CoV-2 infection or an uninfected control (not recorded which).

This clonotype was seen at least ten times. This chain links TRBV7-8 with TRBJ2-3; TRBD1 or TRBD2 may be the D gene (5 bases each). This CDR3 contains 12 residues. Trimming shortened V by 5 bases and J by 10 bases, and 13 bases separated the two germline ends. CDR1 is SGHVS, CDR2 FQNEAQ, per germline. The DNA for the CDR3 is TGTGCCAGCAGCCCTTCGGGGCCCGCGCAGTATTTT. Its protein is CASSPSGPAQYF.

This clonotype occurred many times. The rearrangement links TRBV30 to TRBJ2-3; TRBD2 matches 7 bases. The CDR3 loop spans 14 amino acids. V dropped 2 bases and J dropped 0; count of bases not matched to a gene: 2. Germline values: CDR1 GTSNPN, CDR2 SVGIG (reference sequence). The CDR3 nucleotides are TGTGCCTGGAGTCGGGGGGTCAGCACAGATACGCAGTATTTT. This codes for CAWSRGVSTDTQYF.

The CDR3 region has the DNA TGCAGCGTTGGGGCACCGAATCAGCCCCAGCATTTT. It yields the protein CSVGAPNQPQHF. The chain combines TRBV29-1 with TRBJ1-5; D uncertain. V lost 4 bases to trimming and J lost 4 bases, with 8 bases between them. The CDR3 is made up of 12 amino acids. Germline loops: CDR1 SQVTM, CDR2 ANQGSEA.

The gene calls are TRBV12-3 or TRBV12-4 and TRBJ2-1; 14 bases align to TRBD2. After removal of 5 bases from V and 9 bases from J, the junction contained 6 bases not matched to a gene. The CDR3 sequence is 15 residues long. The CDR3 DNA reads as TGTGCCAGCAGTCTTTTCGGGACTAGCGGGAGTGAGCAGTTCTTC. This gives the protein CASSLFGTSGSEQFF.

A few counts support this clonotype. The chain combines TRBV6-6 with TRBJ1-1, with a tentative D call TRBD1 (6 bases). The ends were cut back, 6 bases at V and 2 bases at J, with 13 bases in the middle. The germline gives CDR1 MNHNY, CDR2 SVGAGI (reference sequence). CDR3 length: 14 residues. Here the CDR3 reads CASSQQGTNTEAFF. The CDR3 coding sequence is TGTGCCAGCAGCCAACAGGGCACAAACACTGAAGCTTTCTTT.

This clonotype has just a few counts. The rearrangement links TRBV30 to TRBJ2-5, with 9 bases lining up with TRBD2. The CDR3 covers 14 residues. Germline assignment: CDR1 GTSNPN and CDR2 SVGIG (reference sequence). V dropped 2 bases and J dropped 6; count of bases not matched to a gene: 7. The CDR3 loop reads CAWSKRGDFQTQYF. DNA of the CDR3: TGTGCCTGGAGTAAGCGGGGGGACTTTCAGACCCAGTACTTC.

The sample holds many counts of this clonotype. V gene TRBV19 combines with J gene TRBJ2-5; D gene uncertain. In germline, CDR1 is LNHDA, CDR2 SQIVND (reference sequence). The CDR3 runs 13 residues. V was pared by 5 bases and J by 2 bases, with 9 bases between. CDR3 bases: TGTGCCAGTAGTGGGCCAGGACAAGAGACCCAGTACTTC. It encodes CASSGPGQETQYF.

This clonotype was observed many times. The chain recombines TRBV11-1 with TRBJ2-3, with D hard to call. Germline-derived CDR1 and CDR2 are SGHAT and FQDESV (reference sequence). The CDR3 has 13 amino acids. Trimming removed 2 bases from V and 4 bases from J, with 7 bases in between. CDR3 region: CASSLPPADTQYF. DNA of the CDR3: TGTGCCAGCAGCTTACCTCCAGCAGATACGCAGTATTTT.

This clonotype has a count of ten or more. The gene calls are TRBV7-9 and TRBJ2-4; no firm D call. This CDR3 comprises 15 residues. CDR1 and CDR2 (germline): SEHNR, FQNEAQ (reference sequence). V gave up 5 bases and J gave up 1 base, with 12 bases separating them. CDR3 sequence (DNA): TGTGCCAGCAGCCCACCCCACAAGGCCAAAAACATTCAGTACTTC. Amino acid sequence: CASSPPHKAKNIQYF.

The genes are TRBV18 and TRBJ2-5, with no clear D. Looked up from germline, CDR1 is KGHSH and CDR2 is LQKENI. The length of the CDR3 is 13 residues. Trimming left V 2 bases short and J 5 bases short, with 9 bases between. The CDR3 DNA follows: TGTGCCAGCTCACCAGCGCCCCTGGAGACCCAGTACTTC. Protein: CASSPAPLETQYF.

This clonotype has at least ten counts. At one end, the junction sequence differs from germline, possibly due to a read error. The CDR3 sequence: CASSLYISKDTQYF. In DNA form, the CDR3 reads TGTGCCAGCAGCTTATATATTAGCAAAGATACGCAGTATTTT. The rearrangement joins TRBV11-2 to TRBJ2-3, with D hard to call. The CDR3 loop spans 14 amino acids. Germline lookup yields CDR1 SGHAT and CDR2 FQNNGV.

The chain uses TRBV5-1 and TRBJ1-2; 8 bases match TRBD1. CDR1 and CDR2 from the germline V gene are SGHRS and YFSETQ. V gave up 8 bases and J gave up 6 bases; unmatched junction bases: 15. This CDR3 contains 15 residues. CDR3 loop: CARSPPDREINGYTF. In DNA, the CDR3 is TGCGCCAGAAGCCCACCGGACAGGGAGATTAATGGCTACACCTTC.

This clonotype was detected many times. The V call is TRBV19, the J call TRBJ1-4; no clear D gene. This CDR3 is 16 amino acids long. The germline V and J ends were trimmed by 3 bases and 0 bases, with 11 bases remaining between them. Germline CDR1 LNHDA, CDR2 SQIVND (reference sequence). The CDR3 nucleotides read TGTGCCAGTAGTATTCGCAGCTCAGCAACTAATGAAAAACTGTTTTTT. This encodes CASSIRSSATNEKLFF. Based on the CDR3 plus reference TRBV19 and TRBJ1-4, the full variable domain is DGGITQSPKYLFRKEGQNVTLSCEQNLNHDAMYWYRQDPGQGLRLIYYSQIVNDFQKGDIAEGYSVSREKKESFPLTVTSAQKNPTAFYLCASSIRSSATNEKLFFGSGTQLSVL.

The table lists this clonotype with many counts. The chain carries TRBV20-1 and TRBJ1-6; 8 positions agree with TRBD1. The trim removed 0 bases at V and 9 bases at J, leaving 10 bases unmatched. This CDR3 has 16 amino acids. Germline assignment: CDR1 DFQATT and CDR2 SNEGSKA (reference sequence). CDR3: CSARDVQGASFSPLHF. As DNA, the CDR3 is TGCAGTGCTAGAGATGTCCAGGGGGCCTCGTTTTCACCCCTCCACTTT.

In its sample, this clonotype was seen many times. The chain has TRBV6-1 and TRBJ1-6, with D perhaps TRBD1 (6 bases). Germline CDR1 reads MNHNS; CDR2 reads SASEGT. The V end lost 0 bases, the J end lost 10 bases, and 13 bases lay between the germline ends. This CDR3 has 15 amino acids. The CDR3 sequence: CASSEAFGRGSPLHF. The CDR3 DNA reads as TGTGCCAGCAGTGAAGCGTTTGGCAGGGGATCACCCCTCCACTTT.

A remark on this clonotype: This may stem from a read error, because a much larger clone lies one nucleotide away. This chain joins TRBV6-1 and TRBJ2-7, with 7 bases lining up with TRBD2. Germline CDR1 reads MNHNS; CDR2 reads SASEGT. The CDR3 covers 15 residues. Trimming took 8 bases from V and 5 from J; bases not matched to a gene: 15. This CDR3 reads CASCWKGGSLHEQYF. The CDR3 DNA is TGTGCCAGCTGTTGGAAAGGCGGGAGTCTCCACGAGCAGTACTTC.

The chain uses TRBV6-6 and TRBJ2-6; TRBD1 aligns across 9 bases. CDR1 and CDR2 from the germline V gene are MNHNY and SVGAGI (reference sequence). J lost 0 bases, V lost 7 bases, and 10 bases had no gene match. The CDR3 runs 18 residues. The CDR3 DNA reads TGTGCCAGCACCGACAGGGGGACCTCCTACTCTGGGGCCAACGTCCTGACTTTC. It specifies CASTDRGTSYSGANVLTF.

This clonotype was counted many times. V usage is TRBV29-1 and J usage is TRBJ1-2, with D perhaps matching TRBD1 (5 bases). The CDR3 length is 11 residues. Trimming pared 7 bases from V and 8 bases from J, leaving 14 bases between. Germline-derived CDR1 and CDR2 are SQVTM and ANQGSEA. In DNA form, the CDR3 reads TGCAGCGCCCGGCAGGGAGGAGGCTACACCTTC. Translating gives CSARQGGGYTF.

Ten or more counts support this clonotype. The chain has TRBV10-2 and TRBJ2-7; D is unresolved. Germline lookup yields CDR1 WSHSY and CDR2 SAAADI. The V gene lost 10 bases and the J gene lost 0 bases, with 16 bases spanning the gap. The CDR3 runs 14 residues. The CDR3 DNA sequence: TGCGCCACTCGAAACGGAATGAGCTCCTACGAGCAGTACTTC. It specifies CATRNGMSSYEQYF.

The chain employs TRBV6-1 and TRBJ1-2; TRBD1 is a possible D gene (5 bases). Germline-derived CDR1 and CDR2 are MNHNS and SASEGT. The CDR3 covers 14 residues. Trimming shortened V by 4 bases and J by 4 bases, and 13 bases separated the two germline ends. CDR3 region: CASSVRDAAYGYTF. The CDR3, as DNA: TGTGCCAGCAGTGTCCGGGACGCTGCCTATGGCTACACCTTC.

This clonotype was seen repeatedly, ten times or more. The rearrangement uses TRBV6-5 and TRBJ2-7; D is ambiguous. Germline V gives CDR1 MNHEY, CDR2 SVGAGI. Between the trimmed V and J ends, which lost 6 bases and 5 bases, there was a span of 14 bases. The CDR3 covers 13 residues. Here the CDR3 reads CASSPLLGNEQYF. The CDR3 nucleotides are TGTGCCAGCAGCCCCCTGCTTGGAAACGAGCAGTACTTC.

Ten or more counts support this clonotype. This chain connects TRBV3-1 to TRBJ2-3, with D possibly matching TRBD2 (5 bases). Germline CDR1 LGHDT, CDR2 YNNKEL (reference sequence). CDR3 length: 12 residues. V lost 4 bases, J lost 8 bases, and 10 bases lay in between. CDR3 nucleotide sequence: TGTGCCAGCAGCCCGGTCCGGGGTACGCAGTATTTT. This gives the protein CASSPVRGTQYF.

This rearrangement joins TRBV2 to TRBJ2-1; D gene uncertain. Germline CDR1 reads SNHLY; CDR2 reads FYNNEI. CDR3 length equals 15 residues. V lost 2 bases and J 9 bases, leaving 17 bases between the germline ends. CDR3 nucleotides: TGTGCCAGCAGTGAACAGATAGGCGTGCGCCGTGAGCAGTTCTTC. This sequence encodes CASSEQIGVRREQFF.

There are a few counts of this clonotype. V gene TRBV30 combines with J gene TRBJ2-2; no clear D gene. This CDR3 spans 14 amino acids. Germline CDR1 GTSNPN, CDR2 SVGIG (reference sequence). V was shortened by 3 bases and J by 8 bases, with 16 bases between the two germline ends. The CDR3, as DNA: TGTGCCTGGAGGGATCGGTTATGGTCTGGGGAGCTGTTTTTT. The encoded protein is CAWRDRLWSGELFF.

V is TRBV20-1 and J is TRBJ1-6, with 7 bases aligning to TRBD1. Unmatched junction bases numbered 17, after V lost 5 bases and J lost 7 bases. Germline V gene data show CDR1 as DFQATT and CDR2 as SNEGSKA (reference sequence). The CDR3 covers 17 residues. CDR3 in amino acids: CSARRRGTVGVNSPLHF. CDR3 nucleotide sequence: TGCAGTGCTCGGAGGAGGGGGACAGTAGGCGTAAATTCACCCCTCCACTTT.

This clonotype turned up a few times. The chain recombines TRBV6-5 with TRBJ2-3; 8 positions match TRBD2. V shed 0 bases, J shed 2 bases, and the junction held 7 bases outside the gene matches. CDR3 length: 17 amino acids. Germline CDR1 MNHEY, CDR2 SVGAGI. The CDR3 reads CASSYSIPGGSTDTQYF. The CDR3 nucleotides read TGTGCCAGCAGTTACTCGATTCCGGGAGGGTCCACAGATACGCAGTATTTT.

This clonotype was found a few times. The chain employs TRBV5-1 and TRBJ2-1; 7 positions match TRBD2. The CDR3 has 14 amino acids. Germline CDR1 is SGHRS and CDR2 is YFSETQ. The V segment lost 6 bases and the J segment 6 bases; nucleotides outside the gene matches: 9. As DNA, the CDR3 is TGCGCCAGCACCCAGGCGGGAGTAGGCAATGAGCAGTTCTTC. Amino acids: CASTQAGVGNEQFF.